This T cell receptor beta chain was recorded in a study of blood T cell repertoires in COVID-19. Study background: Collection of acute and convalescent COVID-19 samples took place in the United States, Italy and Spain.

Sequenced by immunoSEQ multiplex PCR; TCRdb stores in-frame clones only, minus some. This repertoire shows about 66,000 clones, over 85% found once; its top ten account for approximately 1.3%. V lost 4 bases, J lost 8 bases, and 12 bases stayed unmatched. This CDR3 is built from 15 residues. Per germline, CDR1 LNHDA and CDR2 SQIVND (reference sequence). The TCR sequence derives from a man aged 55 to 70 with acute or convalescent COVID-19. This chain connects TRBV19 to TRBJ1-2; 8 nucleotides match TRBD1. The sample comprised peripheral blood. Written as DNA, the CDR3 is TGTGCCAGTAGTAGGCGGACGGGACAGGCGGGCGGCTACACCTTC. This sequence encodes CASSRRTGQAGGYTF.